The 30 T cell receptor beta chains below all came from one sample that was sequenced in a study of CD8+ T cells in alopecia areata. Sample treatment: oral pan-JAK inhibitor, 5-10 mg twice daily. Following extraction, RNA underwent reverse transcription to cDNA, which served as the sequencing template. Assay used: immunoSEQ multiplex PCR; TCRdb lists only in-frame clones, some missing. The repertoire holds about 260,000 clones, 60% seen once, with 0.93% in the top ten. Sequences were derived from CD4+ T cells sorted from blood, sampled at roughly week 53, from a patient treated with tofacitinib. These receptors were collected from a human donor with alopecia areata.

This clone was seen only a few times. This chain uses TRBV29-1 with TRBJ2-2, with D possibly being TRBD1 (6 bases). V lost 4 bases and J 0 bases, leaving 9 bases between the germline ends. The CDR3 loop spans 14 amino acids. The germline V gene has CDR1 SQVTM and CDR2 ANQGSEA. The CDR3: CSVGGPSNTGELFF. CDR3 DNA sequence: TGCAGCGTTGGGGGGCCCTCGAACACCGGGGAGCTGTTTTTT.

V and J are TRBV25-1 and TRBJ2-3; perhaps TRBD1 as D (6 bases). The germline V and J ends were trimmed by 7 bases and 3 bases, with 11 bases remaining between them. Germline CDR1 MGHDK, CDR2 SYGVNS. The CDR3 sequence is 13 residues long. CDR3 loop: CASTRGGTDTQYF. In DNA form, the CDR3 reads TGTGCCAGCACCAGAGGGGGAACAGATACGCAGTATTTT.

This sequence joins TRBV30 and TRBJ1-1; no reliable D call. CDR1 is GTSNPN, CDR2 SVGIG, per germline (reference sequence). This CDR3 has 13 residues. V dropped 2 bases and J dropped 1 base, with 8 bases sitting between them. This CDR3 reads CAWSHGRNTEAFF. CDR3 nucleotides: TGTGCCTGGAGTCACGGAAGGAACACTGAAGCTTTCTTT.

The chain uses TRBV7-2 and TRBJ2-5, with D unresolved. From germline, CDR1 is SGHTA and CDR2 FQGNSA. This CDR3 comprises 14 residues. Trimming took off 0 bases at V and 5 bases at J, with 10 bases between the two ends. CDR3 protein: CASSLARLGETQYF. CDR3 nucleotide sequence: TGTGCCAGCAGCTTAGCGCGCTTAGGGGAGACCCAGTACTTC.

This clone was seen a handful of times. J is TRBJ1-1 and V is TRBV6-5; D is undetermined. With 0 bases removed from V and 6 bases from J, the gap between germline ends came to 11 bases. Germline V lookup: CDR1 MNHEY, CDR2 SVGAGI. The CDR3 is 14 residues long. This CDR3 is CASSYSTPRAEAFF. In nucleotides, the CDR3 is TGTGCCAGCAGTTACTCAACCCCCCGGGCTGAAGCTTTCTTT.

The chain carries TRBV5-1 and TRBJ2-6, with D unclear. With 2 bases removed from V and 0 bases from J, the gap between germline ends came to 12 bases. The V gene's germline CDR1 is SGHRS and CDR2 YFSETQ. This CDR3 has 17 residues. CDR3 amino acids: CASSFTSLRSGANVLTF. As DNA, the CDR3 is TGCGCCAGCAGCTTTACCTCCTTGCGCTCTGGGGCCAACGTCCTGACTTTC.

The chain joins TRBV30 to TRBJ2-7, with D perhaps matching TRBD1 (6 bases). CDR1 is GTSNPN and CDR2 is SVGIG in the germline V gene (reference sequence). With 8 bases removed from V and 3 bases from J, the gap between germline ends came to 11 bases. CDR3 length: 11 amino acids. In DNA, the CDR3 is TGTGCCGGGGGCAGGAACTACGAGCAGTACTTC. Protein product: CAGGRNYEQYF.

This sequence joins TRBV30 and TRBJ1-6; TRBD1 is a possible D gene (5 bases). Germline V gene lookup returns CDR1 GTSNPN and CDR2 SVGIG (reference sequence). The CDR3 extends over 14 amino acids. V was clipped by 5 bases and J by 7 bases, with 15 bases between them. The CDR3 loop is CAWGRGDSNSPLHF. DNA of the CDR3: TGTGCCTGGGGCCGGGGGGACTCGAATTCACCCCTCCACTTT.

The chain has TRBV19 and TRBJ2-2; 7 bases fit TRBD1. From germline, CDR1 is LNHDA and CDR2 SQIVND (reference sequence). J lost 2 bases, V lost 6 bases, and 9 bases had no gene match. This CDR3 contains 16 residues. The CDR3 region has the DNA TGTGCCAGTAGACGGTGGGACAGCGTCAACACCGGGGAGCTGTTTTTT. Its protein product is CASRRWDSVNTGELFF. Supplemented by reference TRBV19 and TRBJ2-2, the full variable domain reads DGGITQSPKYLFRKEGQNVTLSCEQNLNHDAMYWYRQDPGQGLRLIYYSQIVNDFQKGDIAEGYSVSREKKESFPLTVTSAQKNPTAFYLCASRRWDSVNTGELFFGEGSRLTVL.

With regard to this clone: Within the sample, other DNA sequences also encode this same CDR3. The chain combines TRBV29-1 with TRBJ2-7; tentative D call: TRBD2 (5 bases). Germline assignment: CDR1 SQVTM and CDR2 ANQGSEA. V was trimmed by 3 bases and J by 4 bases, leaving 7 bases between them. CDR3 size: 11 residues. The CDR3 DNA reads TGCAGCGTTGACGAGGGTTACGAGCAGTACTTC. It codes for CSVDEGYEQYF.

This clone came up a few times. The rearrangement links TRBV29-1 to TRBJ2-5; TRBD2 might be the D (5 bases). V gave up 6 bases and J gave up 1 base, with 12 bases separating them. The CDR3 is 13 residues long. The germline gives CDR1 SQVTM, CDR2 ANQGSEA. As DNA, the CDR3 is TGCAGCGTCGTGGGCGGGTCCCAAGAGACCCAGTACTTC. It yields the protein CSVVGGSQETQYF.

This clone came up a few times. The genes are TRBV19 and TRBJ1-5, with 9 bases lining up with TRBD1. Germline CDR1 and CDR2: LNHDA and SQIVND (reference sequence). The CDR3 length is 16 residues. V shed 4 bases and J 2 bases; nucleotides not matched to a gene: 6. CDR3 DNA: TGTGCCAGTAGTAGCTTGGGACAGGGTGGCAATCAGCCCCAGCATTTT. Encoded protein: CASSSLGQGGNQPQHF.

The CDR3 nucleotides read TGTGCCAGCACCGACAGGGTCAATCAGCCCCAGCATTTT. This encodes CASTDRVNQPQHF. This sequence joins TRBV7-2 and TRBJ1-5; 7 bases are a match to TRBD1. CDR1 SGHTA and CDR2 FQGNSA come from the germline V gene. The V gene end was trimmed by 7 bases and the J gene end by 3 bases; junction bases not matched to a gene: 3. The CDR3 is 13 amino acids.

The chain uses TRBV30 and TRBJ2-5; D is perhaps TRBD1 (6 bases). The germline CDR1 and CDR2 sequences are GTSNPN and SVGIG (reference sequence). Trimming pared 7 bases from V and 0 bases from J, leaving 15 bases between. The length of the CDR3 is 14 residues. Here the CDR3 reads CASHRDKNQETQYF. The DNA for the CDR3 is TGTGCCTCCCACCGGGACAAAAACCAAGAGACCCAGTACTTC.

The CDR3 nucleotides read TGTGCCTGGACTTCTAGCGCTGCTAACTATGGCTACACCTTC. This encodes CAWTSSAANYGYTF. The V and J genes are TRBV30 and TRBJ1-2; D remains unclear. This CDR3 comprises 14 residues. V was pared by 4 bases and J by 0 bases, with 12 bases between. Germline V gene lookup returns CDR1 GTSNPN and CDR2 SVGIG (reference sequence).

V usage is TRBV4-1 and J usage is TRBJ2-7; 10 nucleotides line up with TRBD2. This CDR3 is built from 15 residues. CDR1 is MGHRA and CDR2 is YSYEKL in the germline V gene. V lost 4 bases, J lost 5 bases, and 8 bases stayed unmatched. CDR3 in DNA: TGCGCCAGCAGCCTAGGCATAGGGACTAGCGACGAGCAGTACTTC. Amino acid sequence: CASSLGIGTSDEQYF.

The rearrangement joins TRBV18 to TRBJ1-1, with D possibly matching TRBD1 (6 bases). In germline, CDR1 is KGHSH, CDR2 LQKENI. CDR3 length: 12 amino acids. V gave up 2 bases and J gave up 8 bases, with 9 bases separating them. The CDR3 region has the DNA TGTGCCAGCTCACCAGAGGGGACAGAAGCTTTCTTT. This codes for CASSPEGTEAFF.

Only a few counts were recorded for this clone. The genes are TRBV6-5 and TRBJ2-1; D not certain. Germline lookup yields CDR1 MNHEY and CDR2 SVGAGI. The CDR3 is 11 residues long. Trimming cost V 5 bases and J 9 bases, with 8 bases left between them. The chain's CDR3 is CASSLRGEQFF. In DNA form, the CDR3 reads TGTGCCAGCAGTCTACGTGGTGAGCAGTTCTTC.

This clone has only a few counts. In DNA, the CDR3 is TGCAGCGTTCCGCGGGACAGGGGGAACTATGGCTACACCTTC. Protein sequence: CSVPRDRGNYGYTF. The J gene is TRBJ1-2, the V gene TRBV29-1; 11 positions match TRBD1. Germline assignment: CDR1 SQVTM and CDR2 ANQGSEA. The CDR3 consists of 14 residues. The junction had 4 bases not matched to a gene; V was cut back by 5 bases and J by 2 bases.

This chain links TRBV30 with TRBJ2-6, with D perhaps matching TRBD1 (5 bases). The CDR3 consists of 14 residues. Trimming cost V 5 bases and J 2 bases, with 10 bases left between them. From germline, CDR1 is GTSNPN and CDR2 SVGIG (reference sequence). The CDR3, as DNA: TGTGCCTGGTTTGTAGGGGCTGGGGCCAACGTCCTGACTTTC. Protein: CAWFVGAGANVLTF.

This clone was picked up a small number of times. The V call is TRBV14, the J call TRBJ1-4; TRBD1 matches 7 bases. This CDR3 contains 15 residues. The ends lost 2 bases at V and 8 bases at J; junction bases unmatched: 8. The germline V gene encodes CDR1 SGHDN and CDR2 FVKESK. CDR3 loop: CASSQKQGFEEKLFF. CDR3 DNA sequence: TGTGCCAGCAGCCAAAAACAGGGGTTTGAGGAAAAACTGTTTTTT.

The CDR3 DNA sequence: TGTGCCAGCAGCGGGACCCCCCACAATGAGCAGTTCTTC. Protein sequence: CASSGTPHNEQFF. The chain employs TRBV9 and TRBJ2-1; the D is unclear. The CDR3 contains 13 residues. Trimming shortened V by 3 bases and J by 5 bases, and 9 bases separated the two germline ends. The germline V gene has CDR1 SGDLS and CDR2 YYNGEE.

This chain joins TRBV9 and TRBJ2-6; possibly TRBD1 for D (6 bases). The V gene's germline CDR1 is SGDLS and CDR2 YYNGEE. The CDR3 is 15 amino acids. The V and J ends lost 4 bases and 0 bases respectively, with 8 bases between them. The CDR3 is CASSSQGSGANVLTF. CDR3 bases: TGTGCCAGCAGCTCACAGGGCTCTGGGGCCAACGTCCTGACTTTC.

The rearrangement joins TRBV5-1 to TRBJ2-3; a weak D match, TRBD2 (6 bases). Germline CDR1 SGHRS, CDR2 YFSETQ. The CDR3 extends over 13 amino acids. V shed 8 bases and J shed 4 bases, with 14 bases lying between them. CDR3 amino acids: CASGTPGADTQYF. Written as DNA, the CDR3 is TGCGCCAGTGGGACTCCCGGAGCAGATACGCAGTATTTT.

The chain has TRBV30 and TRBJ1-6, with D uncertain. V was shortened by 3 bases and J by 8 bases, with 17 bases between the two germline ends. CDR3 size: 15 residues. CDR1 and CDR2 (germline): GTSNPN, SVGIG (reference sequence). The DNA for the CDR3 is TGTGCCTGGAGAGAACTGTCGGGAAATCATTCACCCCTCCACTTT. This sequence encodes CAWRELSGNHSPLHF. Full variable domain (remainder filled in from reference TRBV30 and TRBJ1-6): SQTIHQWPATLVQPVGSPLSLECTVEGTSNPNLYWYRQAAGRGLQLLFYSVGIGQISSEVPQNLSASRPQDRQFILSSKKLLLSDSGFYLCAWRELSGNHSPLHFGNGTRLTVT.

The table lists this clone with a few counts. The CDR3 sequence: CAIFGTGRGYEQYF. The CDR3 DNA reads TGTGCCATTTTCGGGACAGGGAGAGGCTACGAGCAGTACTTC. The chain recombines TRBV6-6 with TRBJ2-7; 9 positions match TRBD1. Germline values: CDR1 MNHNY, CDR2 SVGAGI (reference sequence). The CDR3 is 14 residues long. The trim removed 10 bases at V and 3 bases at J, leaving 10 bases unmatched.

CDR3 sequence reads: CASSGGTSGGYAETQYF. The CDR3 DNA reads TGTGCCAGCAGCGGCGGGACTAGCGGGGGATACGCGGAGACCCAGTACTTC. V gene TRBV7-9 combines with J gene TRBJ2-5; TRBD2 agrees at 14 bases. With V trimmed by 5 bases and J by 5 bases, 10 bases remained unmatched. This CDR3 is 17 amino acids long. CDR1 and CDR2 from the germline V gene are SEHNR and FQNEAQ (reference sequence).

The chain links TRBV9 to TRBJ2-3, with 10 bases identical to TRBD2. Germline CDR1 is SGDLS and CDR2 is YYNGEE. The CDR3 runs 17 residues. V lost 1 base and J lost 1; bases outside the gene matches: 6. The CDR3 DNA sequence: TGTGCCAGCAGCGTAAGGGTAGCGGGGGGTGGCACAGATACGCAGTATTTT. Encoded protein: CASSVRVAGGGTDTQYF.

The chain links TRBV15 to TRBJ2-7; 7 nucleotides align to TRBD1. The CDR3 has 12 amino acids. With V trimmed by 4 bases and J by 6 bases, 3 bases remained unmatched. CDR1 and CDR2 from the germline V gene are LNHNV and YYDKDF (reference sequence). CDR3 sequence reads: CATSKDRAEQYF. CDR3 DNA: TGTGCCACCAGCAAAGACAGGGCCGAGCAGTACTTC. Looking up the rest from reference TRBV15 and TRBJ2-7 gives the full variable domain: DAMVIQNPRYQVTQFGKPVTLSCSQTLNHNVMYWYQQKSSQAPKLLFHYYDKDFNNEADTPDNFQSRRPNTSFCFLDIRSPGLGDTAMYLCATSKDRAEQYFGPGTRLTVT.

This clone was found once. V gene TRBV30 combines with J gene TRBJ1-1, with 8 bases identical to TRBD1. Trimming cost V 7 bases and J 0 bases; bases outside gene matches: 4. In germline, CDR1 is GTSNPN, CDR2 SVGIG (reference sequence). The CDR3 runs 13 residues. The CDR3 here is CASSRGLNTEAFF. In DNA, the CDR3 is TGTGCCTCATCCAGGGGGCTGAACACTGAAGCTTTCTTT.